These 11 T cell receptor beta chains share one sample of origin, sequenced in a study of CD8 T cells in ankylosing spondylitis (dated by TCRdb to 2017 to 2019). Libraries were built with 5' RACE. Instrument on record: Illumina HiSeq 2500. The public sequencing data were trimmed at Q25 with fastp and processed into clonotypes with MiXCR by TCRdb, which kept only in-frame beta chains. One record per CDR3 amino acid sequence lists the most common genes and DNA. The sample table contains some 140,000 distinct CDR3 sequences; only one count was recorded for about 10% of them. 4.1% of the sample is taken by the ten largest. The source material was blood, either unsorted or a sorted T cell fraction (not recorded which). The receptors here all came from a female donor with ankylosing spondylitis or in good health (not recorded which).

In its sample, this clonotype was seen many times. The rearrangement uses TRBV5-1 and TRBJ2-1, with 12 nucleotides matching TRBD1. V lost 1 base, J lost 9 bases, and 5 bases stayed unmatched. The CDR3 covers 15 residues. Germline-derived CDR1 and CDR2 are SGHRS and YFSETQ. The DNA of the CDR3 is TGCGCCAGCAGCTTGAGTGGGACAGGGGGCAGTGAGCAGTTCTTC. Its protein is CASSLSGTGGSEQFF.

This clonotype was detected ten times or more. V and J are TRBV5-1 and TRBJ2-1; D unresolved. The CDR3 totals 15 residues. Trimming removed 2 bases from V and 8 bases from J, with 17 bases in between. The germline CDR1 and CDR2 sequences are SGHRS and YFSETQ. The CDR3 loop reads CASSLIARFSDEQFF. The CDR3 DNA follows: TGCGCCAGCAGCTTAATCGCTAGATTCTCCGATGAGCAGTTCTTC.

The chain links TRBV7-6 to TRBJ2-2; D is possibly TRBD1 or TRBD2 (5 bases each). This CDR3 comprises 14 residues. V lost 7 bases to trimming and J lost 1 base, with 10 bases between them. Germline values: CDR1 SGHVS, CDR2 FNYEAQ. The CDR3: CASTGTVNTGELFF. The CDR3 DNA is TGTGCCAGCACCGGGACGGTGAACACCGGGGAGCTGTTTTTT.

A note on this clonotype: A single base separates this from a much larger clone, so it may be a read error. The CDR3: CASSPLSDYTEAFF. CDR3 DNA sequence: TGTGCCAGCAGCCCTTTGTCAGACTACACTGAAGCTTTCTTT. The rearrangement uses TRBV14 and TRBJ1-1; no reliable D call. Trimming stripped 4 bases from V and 3 bases from J, with 12 bases between. Germline V gene lookup returns CDR1 SGHDN and CDR2 FVKESK. CDR3 length: 14 amino acids.

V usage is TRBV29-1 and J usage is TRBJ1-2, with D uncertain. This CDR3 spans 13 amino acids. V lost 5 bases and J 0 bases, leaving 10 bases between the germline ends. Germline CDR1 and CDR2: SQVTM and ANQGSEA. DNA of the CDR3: TGCAGCGTTCCCAACAGAGCTAACTATGGCTACACCTTC. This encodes CSVPNRANYGYTF.

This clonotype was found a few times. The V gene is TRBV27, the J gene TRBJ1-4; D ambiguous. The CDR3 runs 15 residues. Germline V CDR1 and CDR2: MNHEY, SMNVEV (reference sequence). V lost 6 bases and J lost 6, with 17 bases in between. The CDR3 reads CASSRLPRTDEKLFF. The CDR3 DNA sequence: TGTGCCAGCAGCAGGCTTCCCCGGACGGATGAAAAACTGTTTTTT.

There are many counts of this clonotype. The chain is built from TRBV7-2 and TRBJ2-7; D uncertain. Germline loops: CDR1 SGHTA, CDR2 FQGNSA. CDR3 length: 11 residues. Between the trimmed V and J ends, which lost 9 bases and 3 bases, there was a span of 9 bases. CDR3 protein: CASGLIYEQYF. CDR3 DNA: TGTGCCAGTGGGCTTATCTACGAGCAGTACTTC.

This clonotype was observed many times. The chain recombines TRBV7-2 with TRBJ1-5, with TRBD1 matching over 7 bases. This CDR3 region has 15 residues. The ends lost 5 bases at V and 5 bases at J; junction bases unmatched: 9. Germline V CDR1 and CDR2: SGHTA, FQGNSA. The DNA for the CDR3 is TGTGCCAGCAGCCCATTTGGACAGGCAGATCAGCCCCAGCATTTT. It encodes CASSPFGQADQPQHF.

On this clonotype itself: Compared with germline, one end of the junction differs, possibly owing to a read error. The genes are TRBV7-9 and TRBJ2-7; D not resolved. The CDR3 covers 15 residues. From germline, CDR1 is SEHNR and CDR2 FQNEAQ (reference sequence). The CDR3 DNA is TGTGTCAGCAGTCCCGGAAGGCTCTTCACCTACGAGCAGTACTTC. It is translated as CVSSPGRLFTYEQYF.

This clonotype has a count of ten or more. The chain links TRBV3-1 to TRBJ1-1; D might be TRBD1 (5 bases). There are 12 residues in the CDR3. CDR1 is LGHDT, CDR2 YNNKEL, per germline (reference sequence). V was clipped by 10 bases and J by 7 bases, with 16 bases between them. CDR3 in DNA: TGTGCCACCTTTAGGGGAAACGGTGAAGCTTTCTTT. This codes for CATFRGNGEAFF.

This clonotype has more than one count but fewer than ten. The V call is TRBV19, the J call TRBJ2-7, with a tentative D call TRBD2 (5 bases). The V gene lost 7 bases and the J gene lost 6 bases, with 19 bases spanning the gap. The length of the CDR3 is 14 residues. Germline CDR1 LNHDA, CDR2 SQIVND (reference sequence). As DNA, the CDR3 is TGTGCCAGTAAAACAGTCTCCTCGGCGGGCGAGCAGTACTTC. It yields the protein CASKTVSSAGEQYF.